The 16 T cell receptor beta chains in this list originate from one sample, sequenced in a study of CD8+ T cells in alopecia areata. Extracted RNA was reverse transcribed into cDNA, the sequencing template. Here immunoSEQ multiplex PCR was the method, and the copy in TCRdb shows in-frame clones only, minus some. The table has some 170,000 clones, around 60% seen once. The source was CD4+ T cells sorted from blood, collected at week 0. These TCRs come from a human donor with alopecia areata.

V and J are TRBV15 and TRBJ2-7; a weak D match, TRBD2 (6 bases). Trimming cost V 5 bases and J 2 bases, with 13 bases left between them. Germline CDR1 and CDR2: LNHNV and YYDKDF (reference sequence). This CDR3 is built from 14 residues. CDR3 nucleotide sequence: TGTGCCACCAGCCCCGAGGGAGGTACCTACGAGCAGTACTTC. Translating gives CATSPEGGTYEQYF.

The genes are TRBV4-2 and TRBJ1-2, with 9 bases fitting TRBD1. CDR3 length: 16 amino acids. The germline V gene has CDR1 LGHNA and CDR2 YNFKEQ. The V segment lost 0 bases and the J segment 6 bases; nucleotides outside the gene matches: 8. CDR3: CASSQDRGDRVHGYTF. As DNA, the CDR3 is TGTGCCAGCAGCCAAGATAGGGGGGACAGGGTCCATGGCTACACCTTC.

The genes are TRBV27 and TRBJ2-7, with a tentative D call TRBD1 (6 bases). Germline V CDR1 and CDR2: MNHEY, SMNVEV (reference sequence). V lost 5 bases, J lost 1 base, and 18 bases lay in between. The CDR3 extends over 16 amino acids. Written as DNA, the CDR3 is TGTGCCAGCAGTCTAAAGACCGGGACAAAGTCCTACGAGCAGTACTTC. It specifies CASSLKTGTKSYEQYF.

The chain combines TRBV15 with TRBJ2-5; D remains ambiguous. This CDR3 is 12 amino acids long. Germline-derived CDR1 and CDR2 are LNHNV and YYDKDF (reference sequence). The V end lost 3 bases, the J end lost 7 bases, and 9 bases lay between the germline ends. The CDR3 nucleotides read TGTGCCACCAGCAGTACGGATGGGACCCAGTACTTC. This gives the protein CATSSTDGTQYF.

CDR3 coding DNA: TGCGCCAGCAGAGTGGGGGACTACAATGAGCAGTTCTTC. This encodes CASRVGDYNEQFF. V is TRBV5-1 and J is TRBJ2-1; D tentatively fits TRBD1 or TRBD2 (5 bases each). This CDR3 contains 13 residues. Germline CDR1 and CDR2: SGHRS and YFSETQ. V was shortened by 5 bases and J by 3 bases, with 9 bases between the two germline ends.

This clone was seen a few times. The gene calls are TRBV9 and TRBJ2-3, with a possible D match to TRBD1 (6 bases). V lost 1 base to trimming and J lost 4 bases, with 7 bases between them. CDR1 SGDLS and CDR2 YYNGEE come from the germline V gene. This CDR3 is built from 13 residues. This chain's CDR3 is CASSVPGADTQYF. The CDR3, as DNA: TGTGCCAGCAGCGTACCAGGGGCAGATACGCAGTATTTT. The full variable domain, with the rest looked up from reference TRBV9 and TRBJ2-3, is DSGVTQTPKHLITATGQRVTLRCSPRSGDLSVYWYQQSLDQGLQFLIQYYNGEERAKGNILERFSAQQFPDLHSELNLSSLELGDSALYFCASSVPGADTQYFGPGTRLTVL.

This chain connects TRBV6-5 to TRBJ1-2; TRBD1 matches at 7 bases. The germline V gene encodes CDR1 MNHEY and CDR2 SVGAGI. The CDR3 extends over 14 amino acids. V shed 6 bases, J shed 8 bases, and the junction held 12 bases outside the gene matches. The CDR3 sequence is CASRPQDRARGYTF. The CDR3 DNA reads TGTGCCAGCAGGCCACAAGACAGGGCTCGGGGCTACACCTTC.

The CDR3 reads CAISDRGHDYEQYF. DNA for the CDR3: TGTGCCATCAGTGACAGGGGGCACGACTACGAGCAGTACTTC. J is TRBJ2-7 and V is TRBV10-3, with 8 bases matching TRBD1. CDR3 size: 14 residues. J gave up 3 bases and V 3 bases, and 4 bases lay outside the gene matches. Per germline, CDR1 ENHRY and CDR2 SYGVKD.

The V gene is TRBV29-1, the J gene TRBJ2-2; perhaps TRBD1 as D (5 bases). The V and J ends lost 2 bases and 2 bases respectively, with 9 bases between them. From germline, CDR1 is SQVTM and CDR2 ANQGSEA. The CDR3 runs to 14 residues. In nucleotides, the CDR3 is TGCAGCGTTGAAAAGGGGCGAAACACCGGGGAGCTGTTTTTT. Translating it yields CSVEKGRNTGELFF.

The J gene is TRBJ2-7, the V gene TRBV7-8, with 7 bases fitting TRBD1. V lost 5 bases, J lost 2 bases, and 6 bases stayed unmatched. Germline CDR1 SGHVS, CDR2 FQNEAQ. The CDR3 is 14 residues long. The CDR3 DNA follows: TGTGCCAGCAGCGTACACGGGACAGCCTACGAGCAGTACTTC. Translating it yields CASSVHGTAYEQYF.

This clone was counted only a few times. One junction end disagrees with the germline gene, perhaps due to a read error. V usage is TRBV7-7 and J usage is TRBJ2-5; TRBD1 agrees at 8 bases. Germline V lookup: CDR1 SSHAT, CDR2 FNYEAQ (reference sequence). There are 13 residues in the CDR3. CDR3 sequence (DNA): TGTGCTAGCAGCTTAAGACAGGGGGAGACCCAGTACTTC. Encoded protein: CASSLRQGETQYF.

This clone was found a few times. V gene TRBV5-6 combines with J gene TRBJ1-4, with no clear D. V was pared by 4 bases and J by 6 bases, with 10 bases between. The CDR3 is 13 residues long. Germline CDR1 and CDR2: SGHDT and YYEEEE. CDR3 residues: CASSELKDEKLFF. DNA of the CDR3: TGTGCCAGCAGCGAACTCAAAGATGAAAAACTGTTTTTT.

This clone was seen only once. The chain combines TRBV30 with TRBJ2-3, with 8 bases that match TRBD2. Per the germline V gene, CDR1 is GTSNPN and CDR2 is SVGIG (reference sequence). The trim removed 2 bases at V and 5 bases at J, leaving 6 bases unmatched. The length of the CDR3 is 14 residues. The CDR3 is CAWSYRGGRDTQYF. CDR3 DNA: TGTGCCTGGAGTTACCGGGGGGGCCGAGATACGCAGTATTTT. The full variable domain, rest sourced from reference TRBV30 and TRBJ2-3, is SQTIHQWPATLVQPVGSPLSLECTVEGTSNPNLYWYRQAAGRGLQLLFYSVGIGQISSEVPQNLSASRPQDRQFILSSKKLLLSDSGFYLCAWSYRGGRDTQYFGPGTRLTVL.

Written as DNA, the CDR3 is TGTGCCTGGGAGGGCGGCTCCTACGAGCAGTACTTC. It encodes CAWEGGSYEQYF. This chain connects TRBV21-1 to TRBJ2-7; the table's D call, TRBD2, was not checked against the DNA. TRBV21-1 constitutes a pseudogene. CDR3 size: 12 residues.

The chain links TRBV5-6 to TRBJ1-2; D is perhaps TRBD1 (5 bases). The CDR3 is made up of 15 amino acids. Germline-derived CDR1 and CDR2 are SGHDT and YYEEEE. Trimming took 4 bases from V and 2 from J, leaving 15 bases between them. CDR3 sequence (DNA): TGTGCCAGCAGCCCGAGGCCGGGGGAGAACTATGGCTACACCTTC. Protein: CASSPRPGENYGYTF. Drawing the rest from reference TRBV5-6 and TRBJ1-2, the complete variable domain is DAGVTQSPTHLIKTRGQQVTLRCSPKSGHDTVSWYQQALGQGPQFIFQYYEEEERQRGNFPDRFSGHQFPNYSSELNVNALLLGDSALYLCASSPRPGENYGYTFGSGTRLTVV.

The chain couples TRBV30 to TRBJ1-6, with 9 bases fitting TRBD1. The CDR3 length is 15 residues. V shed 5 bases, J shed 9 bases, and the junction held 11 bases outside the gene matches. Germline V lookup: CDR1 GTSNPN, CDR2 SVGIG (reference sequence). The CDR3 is CAWSYRGPNGSPLHF. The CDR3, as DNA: TGTGCCTGGTCTTACAGGGGGCCTAATGGTTCACCCCTCCACTTT. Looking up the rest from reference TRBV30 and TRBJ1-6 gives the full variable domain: SQTIHQWPATLVQPVGSPLSLECTVEGTSNPNLYWYRQAAGRGLQLLFYSVGIGQISSEVPQNLSASRPQDRQFILSSKKLLLSDSGFYLCAWSYRGPNGSPLHFGNGTRLTVT.